The 29 T cell receptor beta chains in this list originate from one sample, sequenced in a study of blood T cell repertoires in COVID-19. Profiling relied on immunoSEQ multiplex PCR, and the TCRdb table lists in-frame clones only, not all of them. The table lists some 64,000 clones, around 77% of them singletons. What was sequenced was peripheral blood. All receptors derive from a woman in her 70s with COVID-19, enrolled during active disease.

This clone came up a few times. The chain has TRBV7-9 and TRBJ1-5, with 7 bases matching TRBD1. The germline V gene has CDR1 SEHNR and CDR2 FQNEAQ (reference sequence). V lost 3 bases, J lost 2 bases, and 10 bases stayed unmatched. CDR3 length equals 17 residues. The CDR3 sequence is CASSLFLGGGGNQPQHF. The CDR3 region has the DNA TGTGCCAGCAGCTTGTTCCTCGGAGGGGGCGGCAATCAGCCCCAGCATTTT.

J is TRBJ2-1 and V is TRBV7-9; D gene uncertain. Germline loops: CDR1 SEHNR, CDR2 FQNEAQ (reference sequence). The CDR3 runs to 15 residues. Trimming removed 2 bases at V and 6 bases at J, with 14 bases between. The DNA for the CDR3 is TGTGCCAGCAGCTTAAATCTGGTAGTTGGCAATGAGCAGTTCTTC. It codes for CASSLNLVVGNEQFF. The full variable domain, its missing parts supplied by reference TRBV7-9 and TRBJ2-1, is DTGVSQNPRHKITKRGQNVTFRCDPISEHNRLYWYRQTLGQGPEFLTYFQNEAQLEKSRLLSDRFSAERPKGSFSTLEIQRTEQGDSAMYLCASSLNLVVGNEQFFGPGTRLTVL.

The V gene is TRBV3-1 (or the pseudogene TRBV3-2), the J gene TRBJ1-1; the D is unclear. The ends were cut back, 2 bases at V and 11 bases at J, with 15 bases in the middle. Germline CDR1 and CDR2: LGHDT and YNNKEL (reference sequence). This CDR3 has 13 residues. CDR3 region: CASSQQTRESAFF. The CDR3, as DNA: TGTGCCAGCAGCCAACAAACGCGGGAGTCGGCTTTCTTT.

The chain is built from TRBV7-2 and TRBJ2-3; TRBD2 aligns across 8 bases. The V and J ends lost 5 bases and 3 bases, in that order; junction bases with no gene match: 13. The CDR3 is 17 amino acids. CDR1 and CDR2 from the germline V gene are SGHTA and FQGNSA. The CDR3 spells CASSRGSGSRGTDTQYF. CDR3 in DNA: TGTGCCAGCAGCCGGGGGAGCGGGAGTCGGGGAACAGATACGCAGTATTTT.

J is TRBJ2-3 and V is TRBV5-8, with 8 bases identical to TRBD1. This CDR3 spans 12 amino acids. Germline V gene sequence: CDR1 SGHTS, CDR2 YDEGEE. Trimming at V came to 3 bases and at J to 8 bases, leaving 2 bases not matched to a gene. CDR3 DNA: TGTGCCAGCAGCTCGGACAGGGCTACGCAGTATTTT. Protein sequence: CASSSDRATQYF.

This rearrangement joins TRBV19 to TRBJ1-6, with D perhaps matching TRBD1 (5 bases). Germline CDR1 and CDR2: LNHDA and SQIVND (reference sequence). The CDR3 spans 15 residues. V was clipped by 7 bases and J by 6 bases, with 16 bases between them. The CDR3 bases are TGTGCCAGTACGCAGGGCCCTCCGGGTAATTCACCCCTCCACTTT. Protein: CASTQGPPGNSPLHF.

This clone was observed once. The V and J genes are TRBV5-6 and TRBJ2-1; tentatively, D is TRBD1 (6 bases). The germline CDR1 and CDR2 sequences are SGHDT and YYEEEE. V lost 4 bases and J 9 bases, leaving 20 bases between the germline ends. The CDR3 runs 15 residues. For the CDR3, the DNA is TGTGCCAGCAGCCTCCCGAGGGGGACCGGTGGTGAGCAGTTCTTC. This sequence encodes CASSLPRGTGGEQFF.

In its sample, this clone was seen a few times. This chain links TRBV2 with TRBJ2-4, with TRBD2 as a possible D gene (5 bases). The V gene's germline CDR1 is SNHLY and CDR2 FYNNEI. The V and J ends lost 5 bases and 0 bases respectively, with 8 bases between them. The CDR3 extends over 14 amino acids. In DNA form, the CDR3 reads TGTGCCAGCAGTCCCGGACTAGCCAAAAACATTCAGTACTTC. This encodes CASSPGLAKNIQYF.

The rearrangement links TRBV5-4 to TRBJ2-1; 7 bases align to TRBD1. V trimming: 2 bases; J trimming: 8 bases; junction bases outside the gene matches: 7. The CDR3 sequence is 14 residues long. CDR1 SGHNT and CDR2 YYREEE come from the germline V gene (reference sequence). In DNA form, the CDR3 reads TGTGCCAGCAGCTTCGGGGACAGTAGGGATGAGCAGTTCTTC. Translating it yields CASSFGDSRDEQFF.

The chain carries TRBV3-1 (or the pseudogene TRBV3-2) and TRBJ2-3, with 10 bases matching TRBD2. The CDR3 has 16 residues. Germline lookup yields CDR1 LGHDT and CDR2 YNNKEL (reference sequence). J lost 1 base, V lost 2 bases, and 3 bases had no gene match. In DNA form, the CDR3 reads TGTGCCAGCAGCCAACTAGCGGGGGCACGCACAGATACGCAGTATTTT. This codes for CASSQLAGARTDTQYF.

The chain links TRBV19 to TRBJ1-5; D is perhaps TRBD1 (5 bases). The CDR3 has 13 residues. Trimming took 7 bases from V and 4 from J, leaving 11 bases between them. The germline gives CDR1 LNHDA, CDR2 SQIVND (reference sequence). The CDR3, as DNA: TGTGCCAGTACAGGGCAGGGAAATCAGCCCCAGCATTTT. Protein: CASTGQGNQPQHF. Full variable domain (rest looked up from reference TRBV19 and TRBJ1-5): DGGITQSPKYLFRKEGQNVTLSCEQNLNHDAMYWYRQDPGQGLRLIYYSQIVNDFQKGDIAEGYSVSREKKESFPLTVTSAQKNPTAFYLCASTGQGNQPQHFGDGTRLSIL.

This clone was seen a few times. The V and J genes are TRBV7-2 and TRBJ1-5; tentative D call: TRBD1 (5 bases). Germline CDR1 SGHTA, CDR2 FQGNSA. The CDR3 spans 15 residues. V was clipped by 5 bases and J by 7 bases, with 18 bases between them. CDR3 in DNA: TGTGCCAGCAGCCCCGGGGGGGTTCCGGAACAGCCCCAGCATTTT. Its translation: CASSPGGVPEQPQHF. Filled out from reference TRBV7-2 and TRBJ1-5, the complete variable domain reads GAGVSQSPSNKVTEKGKDVELRCDPISGHTALYWYRQSLGQGLEFLIYFQGNSAPDKSGLPSDRFSAERTGGSVSTLTIQRTQQEDSAVYLCASSPGGVPEQPQHFGDGTRLSIL.

The chain combines TRBV20-1 with TRBJ2-1; D gene ambiguous. V was cut by 2 bases and J by 6 bases, with 5 bases left in between. The germline gives CDR1 DFQATT, CDR2 SNEGSKA (reference sequence). This CDR3 spans 11 amino acids. The CDR3 spells CSARLVNEQFF. The CDR3, as DNA: TGCAGTGCTAGACTAGTCAATGAGCAGTTCTTC.

The chain has TRBV7-9 and TRBJ2-2; 7 bases are a match to TRBD2. CDR3 size: 15 residues. With V trimmed by 5 bases and J by 1 base, 4 bases remained unmatched. In germline, CDR1 is SEHNR, CDR2 FQNEAQ (reference sequence). The CDR3 DNA is TGTGCCAGCAGCAAAGCGGGGCGGAACACCGGGGAGCTGTTTTTT. This gives the protein CASSKAGRNTGELFF. Full variable domain (rest looked up from reference TRBV7-9 and TRBJ2-2): DTGVSQNPRHKITKRGQNVTFRCDPISEHNRLYWYRQTLGQGPEFLTYFQNEAQLEKSRLLSDRFSAERPKGSFSTLEIQRTEQGDSAMYLCASSKAGRNTGELFFGEGSRLTVL.

This chain joins TRBV4-3 and TRBJ2-7, with D tentatively TRBD2 (6 bases). V gave up 2 bases and J gave up 6 bases, with 17 bases separating them. Germline V gene data show CDR1 as LGHNA and CDR2 as YSLEER. The CDR3 extends over 15 amino acids. The chain's CDR3 is CASSQRWGTSAEQYF. DNA of the CDR3: TGCGCCAGCAGCCAAAGGTGGGGGACTTCAGCCGAGCAGTACTTC.

The chain joins TRBV11-2 to TRBJ1-3; no clear D. Germline assignment: CDR1 SGHAT and CDR2 FQNNGV. The V and J ends lost 5 bases and 8 bases respectively, with 13 bases between them. The CDR3 spans 13 residues. The CDR3 DNA reads TGTGCCAGCAGCCTAACAAACGGGGACACCATATATTTT. Amino acids: CASSLTNGDTIYF.

This clone occurred a few times. Other nucleotide sequences in the sample specify the same CDR3. CDR3 protein: CASSLSSSGGAGETQYF. The DNA of the CDR3 is TGTGCCAGCAGCTTATCCTCTAGCGGGGGGGCGGGTGAGACGCAGTATTTT. The chain employs TRBV7-6 and TRBJ2-3, with TRBD2 matching 12 bases. Trimming removed 2 bases from V and 9 bases from J; junction bases left unmatched: 12. The CDR3 loop spans 17 amino acids. Germline V gene data show CDR1 as SGHVS and CDR2 as FNYEAQ.

The chain links TRBV16 to TRBJ2-7, with TRBD1 matching 8 bases. Germline values: CDR1 KGHSY, CDR2 FQNENV. The CDR3 loop spans 13 amino acids. V gave up 2 bases and J gave up 4 bases; unmatched junction bases: 1. This chain's CDR3 is CASSQGQGYEQYF. CDR3 DNA: TGTGCCAGCAGCCAAGGACAGGGATACGAGCAGTACTTC. The entire variable domain, with the rest obtained from reference TRBV16 and TRBJ2-7, is as follows: GEEVAQTPKHLVRGEGQKAKLYCAPIKGHSYVFWYQQVLKNEFKFLISFQNENVFDETGMPKERFSAKCLPNSPCSLEIQATKLEDSAVYFCASSQGQGYEQYFGPGTRLTVT.

V gene TRBV6-2 or TRBV6-3 combines with J gene TRBJ2-3, with 9 bases fitting TRBD2. V lost 8 bases, J lost 5 bases, and 11 bases stayed unmatched. The germline V gene encodes CDR1 MNHEY and CDR2 SVGEGT. This CDR3 is 15 amino acids long. CDR3 bases: TGTGCCAGCGGCCGCGGGGGGGGCTATAAAGATACGCAGTATTTT. Translating gives CASGRGGGYKDTQYF.

The V gene is TRBV19, the J gene TRBJ1-3; maybe TRBD1 (6 bases). Germline V CDR1 and CDR2: LNHDA, SQIVND (reference sequence). V was pared by 2 bases and J by 0 bases, with 11 bases between. This CDR3 region has 16 residues. The CDR3 loop reads CASSIRGGSSGNTIYF. CDR3 bases: TGTGCCAGTAGTATAAGGGGGGGAAGCTCTGGAAACACCATATATTTT.

The chain is built from TRBV7-3 and TRBJ1-1; D not certain. V lost 6 bases, J lost 4 bases, and 9 bases lay in between. Germline loops: CDR1 SGHTA, CDR2 FQGTGA. The CDR3 runs to 12 residues. As DNA, the CDR3 is TGTGCCAGCAGAAGCCCGGGCACTGAAGCTTTCTTT. This gives the protein CASRSPGTEAFF.

V usage is TRBV7-2 and J usage is TRBJ2-1; 12 nucleotides match TRBD1. The V gene end was trimmed by 7 bases and the J gene end by 8 bases; junction bases not matched to a gene: 9. The CDR3 has 15 residues. Germline loops: CDR1 SGHTA, CDR2 FQGNSA. CDR3 sequence: CASNLGTGGADEQFF. The CDR3 DNA reads as TGTGCCAGCAACCTTGGGACAGGGGGCGCGGATGAGCAGTTCTTC.

The chain is built from TRBV15 and TRBJ2-1; 9 bases map to TRBD1. Germline V CDR1 and CDR2: LNHNV, YYDKDF (reference sequence). The V segment lost 0 bases and the J segment 8 bases; nucleotides outside the gene matches: 5. This CDR3 has 15 residues. This CDR3 reads CATSRDRDRVYEQFF. In DNA form, the CDR3 reads TGTGCCACCAGCAGAGATCGGGACAGGGTCTATGAGCAGTTCTTC.

The J gene is TRBJ2-7, the V gene TRBV13, with 9 bases matching TRBD1. Unmatched junction bases numbered 2, after V lost 1 base and J lost 1 base. Germline V lookup: CDR1 PRHDT, CDR2 FYEKMQ (reference sequence). This CDR3 spans 15 amino acids. In DNA form, the CDR3 reads TGTGCCAGCAGCTTAGTAGGGACAGGGTCCTACGAGCAGTACTTC. It is translated as CASSLVGTGSYEQYF.

The V gene is TRBV6-1, the J gene TRBJ1-1; the D is unclear. There are 13 residues in the CDR3. Trimming left V 2 bases short and J 10 bases short, with 14 bases between. Germline lookup yields CDR1 MNHNS and CDR2 SASEGT. CDR3: CASSETLHGAAFF. The CDR3 DNA is TGTGCCAGCAGTGAAACCCTCCACGGAGCAGCTTTCTTT.

This chain joins TRBV5-6 and TRBJ1-5; weak D call: TRBD1 (6 bases). Looked up from germline, CDR1 is SGHDT and CDR2 is YYEEEE. The V end was cut by 4 bases, the J end by 2 bases, with 13 bases between. The CDR3 runs 15 residues. The CDR3 DNA follows: TGTGCCAGCAGCCGAGGGGGGAGGGGCAATCAGCCCCAGCATTTT. Protein: CASSRGGRGNQPQHF.

This clone was seen a few times. This chain connects TRBV11-2 to TRBJ1-5, with D possibly being TRBD1 (5 bases). The CDR3 extends over 16 amino acids. Trimming stripped 5 bases from V and 1 base from J, with 15 bases between. CDR1 SGHAT and CDR2 FQNNGV come from the germline V gene. CDR3 nucleotides: TGTGCCAGCAGCCTTAGCGGGGAGGGGAGCAATCAGCCCCAGCATTTT. Translated: CASSLSGEGSNQPQHF.

This clone showed up just a few times. The chain couples TRBV4-3 to TRBJ1-6, with D perhaps TRBD1 (6 bases). The CDR3 has 15 residues. V shed 1 base and J shed 7 bases, with 11 bases lying between them. From germline, CDR1 is LGHNA and CDR2 YSLEER. CDR3 region: CASSQAWGRNSPLHF. CDR3 in DNA: TGCGCCAGCAGCCAAGCATGGGGGCGAAATTCACCCCTCCACTTT.

V usage is TRBV6-2 or TRBV6-3 and J usage is TRBJ2-5; TRBD2 agrees at 7 bases. Trimming took 4 bases from V and 3 from J; bases not matched to a gene: 11. CDR3 length: 16 amino acids. Germline V lookup: CDR1 MNHEY, CDR2 SVGEGT. As DNA, the CDR3 is TGTGCCAGCAGTTCAGTTGCCAGAAGCGGGAAAGAGACCCAGTACTTC. It encodes CASSSVARSGKETQYF.